This T cell receptor (beta chain) derives from a study of blood T cell repertoires in COVID-19. The overall study: Researchers got acute and convalescent COVID-19 samples from the United States, Italy and Spain. T cells, B-cell-depleted T cells, or PBMCs provided the cDNA or gDNA that served as material.

V lost 5 bases and J lost 4; bases outside the gene matches: 13. The CDR3 length is 17 residues. The germline V gene encodes CDR1 MDHEN and CDR2 SYDVKM. Source study methods: Reference gene primer amplification gave estimated nucleated cell counts. Generated by immunoSEQ multiplex PCR, the TCRdb table keeps only in-frame clones and is missing some. V and J calls and clone size come straight from that table; D and trimming were deduced from the DNA. This table has roughly 200,000 clones, 81% appearing once. Sequences were obtained from peripheral blood. The chain carries TRBV28 and TRBJ2-1; 8 nucleotides line up with TRBD2. This sequence originates from an elderly woman with acute or convalescent COVID-19. This chain's CDR3 is CASSRLGSSGVYNEQFF. The CDR3, as DNA: TGTGCCAGCAGTCGGCTCGGCAGTAGCGGGGTTTACAATGAGCAGTTCTTC.